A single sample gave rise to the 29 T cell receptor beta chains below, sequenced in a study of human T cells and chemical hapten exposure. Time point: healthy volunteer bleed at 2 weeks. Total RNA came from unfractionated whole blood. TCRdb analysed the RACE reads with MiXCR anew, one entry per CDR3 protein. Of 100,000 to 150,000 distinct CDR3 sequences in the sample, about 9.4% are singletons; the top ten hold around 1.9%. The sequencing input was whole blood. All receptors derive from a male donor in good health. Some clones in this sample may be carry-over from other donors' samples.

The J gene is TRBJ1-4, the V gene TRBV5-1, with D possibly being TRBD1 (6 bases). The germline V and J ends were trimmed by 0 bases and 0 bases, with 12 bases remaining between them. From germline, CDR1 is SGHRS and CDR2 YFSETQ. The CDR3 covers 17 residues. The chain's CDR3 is CASSLVRGHATNEKLFF. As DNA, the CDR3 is TGCGCCAGCAGCTTGGTCCGGGGACATGCAACTAATGAAAAACTGTTTTTT.

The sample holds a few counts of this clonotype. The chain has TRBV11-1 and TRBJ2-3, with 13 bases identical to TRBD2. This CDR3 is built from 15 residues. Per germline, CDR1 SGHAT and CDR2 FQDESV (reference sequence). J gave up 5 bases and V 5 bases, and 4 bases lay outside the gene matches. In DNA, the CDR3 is TGTGCCAGCAGCCGGACTAGCGGGGGAGTAGATACGCAGTATTTT. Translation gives CASSRTSGGVDTQYF.

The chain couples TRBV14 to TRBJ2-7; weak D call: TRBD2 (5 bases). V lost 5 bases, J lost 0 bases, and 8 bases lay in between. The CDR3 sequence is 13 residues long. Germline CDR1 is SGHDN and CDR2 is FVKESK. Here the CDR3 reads CASSDRDSYEQYF. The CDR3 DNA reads TGTGCCAGCAGCGACCGGGACTCCTACGAGCAGTACTTC.

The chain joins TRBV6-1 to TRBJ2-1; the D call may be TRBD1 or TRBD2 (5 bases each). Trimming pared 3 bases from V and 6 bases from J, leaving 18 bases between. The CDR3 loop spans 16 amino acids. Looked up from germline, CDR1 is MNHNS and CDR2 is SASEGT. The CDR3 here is CASSDPSRDPTNEQFF. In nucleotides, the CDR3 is TGTGCCAGCAGTGACCCCTCCCGGGACCCGACCAATGAGCAGTTCTTC.

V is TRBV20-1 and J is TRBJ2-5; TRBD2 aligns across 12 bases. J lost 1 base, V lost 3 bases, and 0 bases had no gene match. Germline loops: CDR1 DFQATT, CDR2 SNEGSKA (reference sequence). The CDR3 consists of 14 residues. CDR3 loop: CSARGLAGQETQYF. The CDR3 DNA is TGCAGTGCTAGGGGACTAGCGGGCCAAGAGACCCAGTACTTC.

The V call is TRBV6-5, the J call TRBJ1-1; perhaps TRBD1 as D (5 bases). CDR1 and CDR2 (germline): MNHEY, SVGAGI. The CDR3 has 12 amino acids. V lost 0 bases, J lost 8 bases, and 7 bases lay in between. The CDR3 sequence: CASSYSGAEAFF. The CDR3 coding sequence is TGTGCCAGCAGTTACTCCGGGGCGGAAGCTTTCTTT.

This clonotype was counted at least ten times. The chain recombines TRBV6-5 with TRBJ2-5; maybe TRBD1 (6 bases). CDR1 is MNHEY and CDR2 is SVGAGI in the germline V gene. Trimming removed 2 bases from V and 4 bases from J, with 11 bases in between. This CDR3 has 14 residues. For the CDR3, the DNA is TGTGCCAGCAGTTACGCAGGGGTCAGAGAGACCCAGTACTTC. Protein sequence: CASSYAGVRETQYF.

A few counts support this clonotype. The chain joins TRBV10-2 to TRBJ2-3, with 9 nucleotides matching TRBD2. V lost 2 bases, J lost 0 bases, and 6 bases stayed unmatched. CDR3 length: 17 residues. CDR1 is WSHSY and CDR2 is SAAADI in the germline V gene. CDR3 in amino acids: CASSEIETSGSTDTQYF. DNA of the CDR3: TGCGCCAGCAGTGAGATAGAGACTAGCGGTAGCACAGATACGCAGTATTTT.

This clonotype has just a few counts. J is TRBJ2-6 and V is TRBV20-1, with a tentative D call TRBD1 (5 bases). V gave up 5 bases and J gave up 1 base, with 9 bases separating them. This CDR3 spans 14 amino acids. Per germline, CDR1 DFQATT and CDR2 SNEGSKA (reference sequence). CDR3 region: CSAEQGSGANVLTF. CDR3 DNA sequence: TGCAGTGCTGAGCAGGGTTCTGGGGCCAACGTCCTGACTTTC.

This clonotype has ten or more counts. This CDR3 is CASRKDGGPAVEAFF. As DNA, the CDR3 is TGTGCCAGCAGGAAGGACGGGGGACCGGCCGTTGAAGCTTTCTTT. The V call is TRBV12-3 or TRBV12-4, the J call TRBJ1-1; D is perhaps TRBD1 (5 bases). The CDR3 runs to 15 residues. Trimming stripped 6 bases from V and 7 bases from J, with 21 bases between.

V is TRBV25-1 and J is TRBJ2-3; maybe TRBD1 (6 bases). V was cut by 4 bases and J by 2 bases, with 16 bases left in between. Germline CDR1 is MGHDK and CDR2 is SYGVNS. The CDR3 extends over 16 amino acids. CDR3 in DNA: TGTGCCAGCAGTGGGGGGCCCGGGCGACCCACAGATACGCAGTATTTT. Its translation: CASSGGPGRPTDTQYF.

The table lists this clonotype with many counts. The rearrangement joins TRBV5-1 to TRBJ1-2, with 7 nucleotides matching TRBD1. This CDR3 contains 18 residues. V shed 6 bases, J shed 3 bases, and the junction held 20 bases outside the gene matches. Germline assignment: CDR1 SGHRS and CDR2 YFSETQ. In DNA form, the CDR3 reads TGCGCCAGCACCGAAAGGGCCAGGGGGGAGACGAAGGACTATGGCTACACCTTC. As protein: CASTERARGETKDYGYTF.

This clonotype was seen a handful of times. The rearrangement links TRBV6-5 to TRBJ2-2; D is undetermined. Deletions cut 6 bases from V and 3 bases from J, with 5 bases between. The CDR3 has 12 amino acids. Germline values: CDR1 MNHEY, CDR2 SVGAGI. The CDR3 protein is CASRGYTGELFF. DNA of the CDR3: TGTGCCAGCAGGGGCTACACCGGGGAGCTGTTTTTT.

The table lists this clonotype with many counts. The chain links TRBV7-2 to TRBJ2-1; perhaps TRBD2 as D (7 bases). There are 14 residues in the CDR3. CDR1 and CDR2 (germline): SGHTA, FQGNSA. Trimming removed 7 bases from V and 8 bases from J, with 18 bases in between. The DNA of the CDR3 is TGTGCCAGCACCAATAACCGGGGGGCCTATGAGCAGTTCTTC. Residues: CASTNNRGAYEQFF.

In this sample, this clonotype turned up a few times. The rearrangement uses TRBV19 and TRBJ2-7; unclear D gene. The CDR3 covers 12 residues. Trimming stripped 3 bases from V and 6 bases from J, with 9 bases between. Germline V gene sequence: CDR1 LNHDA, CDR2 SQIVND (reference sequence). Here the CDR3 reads CASSILGGEQYF. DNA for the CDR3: TGTGCCAGTAGTATCCTGGGCGGCGAGCAGTACTTC.

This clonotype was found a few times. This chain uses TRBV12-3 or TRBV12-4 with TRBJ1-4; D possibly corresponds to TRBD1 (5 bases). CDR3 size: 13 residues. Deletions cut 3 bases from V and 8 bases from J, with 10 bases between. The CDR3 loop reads CASSFWGDEKLFF. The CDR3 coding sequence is TGTGCCAGCAGTTTTTGGGGGGACGAAAAACTGTTTTTT.

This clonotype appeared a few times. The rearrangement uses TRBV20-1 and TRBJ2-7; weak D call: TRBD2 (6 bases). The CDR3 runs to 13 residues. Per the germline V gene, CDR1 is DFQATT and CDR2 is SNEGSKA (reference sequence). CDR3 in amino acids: CTSERDGGHEQYF. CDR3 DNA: TGCACTAGTGAGAGGGACGGGGGTCACGAGCAGTACTTC.

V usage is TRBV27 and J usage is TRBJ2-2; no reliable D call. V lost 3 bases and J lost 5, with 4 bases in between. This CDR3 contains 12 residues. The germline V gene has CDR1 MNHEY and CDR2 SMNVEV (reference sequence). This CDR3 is CASSFRTGELFF. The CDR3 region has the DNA TGTGCCAGCAGTTTCCGAACCGGGGAGCTGTTTTTT.

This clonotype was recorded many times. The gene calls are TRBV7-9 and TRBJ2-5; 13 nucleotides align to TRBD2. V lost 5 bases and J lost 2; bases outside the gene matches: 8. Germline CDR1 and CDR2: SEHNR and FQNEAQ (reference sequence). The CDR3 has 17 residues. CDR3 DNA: TGTGCCAGCAGCCGACCGGGACTAGCGGGGCCGCAAGAGACCCAGTACTTC. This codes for CASSRPGLAGPQETQYF. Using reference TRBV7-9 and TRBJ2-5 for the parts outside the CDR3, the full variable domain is DTGVSQNPRHKITKRGQNVTFRCDPISEHNRLYWYRQTLGQGPEFLTYFQNEAQLEKSRLLSDRFSAERPKGSFSTLEIQRTEQGDSAMYLCASSRPGLAGPQETQYFGPGTRLLVL.

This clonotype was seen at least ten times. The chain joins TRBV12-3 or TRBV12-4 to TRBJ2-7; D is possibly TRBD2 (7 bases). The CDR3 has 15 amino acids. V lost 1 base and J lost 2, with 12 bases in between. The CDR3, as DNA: TGTGCCAGCAGTTTAGGTGGGGGGGCCGCCTACGAGCAGTACTTC. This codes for CASSLGGGAAYEQYF.

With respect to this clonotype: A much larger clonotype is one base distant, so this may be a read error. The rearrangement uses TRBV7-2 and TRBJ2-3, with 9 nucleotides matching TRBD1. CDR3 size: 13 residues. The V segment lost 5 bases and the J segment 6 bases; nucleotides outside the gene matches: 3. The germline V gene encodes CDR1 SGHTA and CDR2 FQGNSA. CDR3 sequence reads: CASSDRGSDTQYF. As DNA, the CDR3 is TGTGCCAGCAGCGACAGGGGGAGTGATACGCAGTATTTT.

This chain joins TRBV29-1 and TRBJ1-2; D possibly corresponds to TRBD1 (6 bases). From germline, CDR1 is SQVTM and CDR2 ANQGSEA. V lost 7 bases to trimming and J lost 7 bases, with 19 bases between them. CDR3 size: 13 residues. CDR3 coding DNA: TGCAGCGCCCATTGGGGGGGCCAGAGTGGCTACACCTTC. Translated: CSAHWGGQSGYTF.

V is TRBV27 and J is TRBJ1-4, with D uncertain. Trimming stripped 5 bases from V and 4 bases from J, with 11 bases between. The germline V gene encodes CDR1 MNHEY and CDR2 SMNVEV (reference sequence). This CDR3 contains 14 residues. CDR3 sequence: CASSPSYGNEKLFF. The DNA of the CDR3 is TGTGCCAGCAGTCCCTCGTATGGTAATGAAAAACTGTTTTTT.

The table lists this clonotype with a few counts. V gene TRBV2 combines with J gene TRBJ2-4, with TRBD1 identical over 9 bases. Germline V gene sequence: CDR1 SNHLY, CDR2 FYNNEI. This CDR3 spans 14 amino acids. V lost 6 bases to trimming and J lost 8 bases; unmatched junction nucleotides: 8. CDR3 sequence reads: CASREQGAGDIQYF. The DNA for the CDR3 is TGTGCCAGCAGAGAACAGGGGGCAGGAGACATTCAGTACTTC.

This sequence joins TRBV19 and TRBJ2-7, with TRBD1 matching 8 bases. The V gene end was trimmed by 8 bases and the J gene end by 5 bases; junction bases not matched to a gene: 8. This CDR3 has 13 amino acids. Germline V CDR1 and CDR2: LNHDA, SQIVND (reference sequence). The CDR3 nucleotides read TGTGCCAGTCAGGACAGGGAGTTTAACGAGCAGTACTTC. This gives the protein CASQDREFNEQYF.

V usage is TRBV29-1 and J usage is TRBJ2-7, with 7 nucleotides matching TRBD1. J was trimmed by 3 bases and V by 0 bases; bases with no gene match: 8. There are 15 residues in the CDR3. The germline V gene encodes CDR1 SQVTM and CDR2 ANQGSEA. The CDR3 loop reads CSVEDPRRGIYEQYF. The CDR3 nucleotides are TGCAGCGTTGAAGATCCGCGCAGGGGGATCTACGAGCAGTACTTC.

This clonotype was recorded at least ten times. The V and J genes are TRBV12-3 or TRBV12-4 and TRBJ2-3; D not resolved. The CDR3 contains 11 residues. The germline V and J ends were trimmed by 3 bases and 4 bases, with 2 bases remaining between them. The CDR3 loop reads CASSFSDTQYF. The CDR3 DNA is TGTGCCAGCAGTTTTTCAGATACGCAGTATTTT.

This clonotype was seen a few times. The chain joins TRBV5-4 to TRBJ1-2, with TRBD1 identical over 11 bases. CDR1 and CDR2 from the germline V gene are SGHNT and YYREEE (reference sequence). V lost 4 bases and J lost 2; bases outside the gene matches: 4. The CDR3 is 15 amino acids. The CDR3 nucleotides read TGTGCCAGCAGCCTCCGGACAGGGGGCAACTATGGCTACACCTTC. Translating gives CASSLRTGGNYGYTF.

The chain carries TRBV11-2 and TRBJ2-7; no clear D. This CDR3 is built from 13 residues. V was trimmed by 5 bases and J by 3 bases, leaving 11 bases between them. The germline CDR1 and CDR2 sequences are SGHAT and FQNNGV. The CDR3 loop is CASSHEGRYEQYF. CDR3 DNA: TGTGCCAGCAGCCACGAAGGGCGCTACGAGCAGTACTTC.